The 26 T cell receptor beta chains listed next were all sequenced from one sample in a study of OX40 agonist ivuxolimab in advanced cancers. The library came from the immunoSEQ multiplex PCR assay. TCRdb's version of the immuneACCESS table is confined to in-frame rearrangements and falls short of the full clone set. An unresolved V gene accounts for under half of the shortfall where checked; the remainder is of unknown origin. The sample table shows approximately 67,000 clones, and 65% to 85% are seen once. Roughly 8% of the sample is taken by the ten largest. The starting material was CD4+ or CD8+ T cells sorted from blood, obtained in a trial of the OX40 agonist ivuxolimab. The receptors come from an adult with an advanced solid tumor such as melanoma, head and neck, liver or kidney cancer.

V is TRBV10-3 and J is TRBJ1-2; 12 bases agree with TRBD1. CDR3 length: 18 amino acids. V shed 6 bases, J shed 1 base, and the junction held 12 bases outside the gene matches. Germline V gene data show CDR1 as ENHRY and CDR2 as SYGVKD. CDR3 in amino acids: CAISYNPGQGAVNYGYTF. As DNA, the CDR3 is TGTGCCATCAGCTATAACCCGGGACAGGGGGCCGTTAACTATGGCTACACCTTC.

The chain links TRBV20-1 to TRBJ2-3, with no clear D. The CDR3 totals 11 residues. Trimming took off 3 bases at V and 6 bases at J, with 7 bases between the two ends. CDR1 is DFQATT and CDR2 is SNEGSKA in the germline V gene (reference sequence). The CDR3 is CSASLRDTQYF. CDR3 bases: TGCAGTGCTAGTCTTCGGGATACGCAGTATTTT.

The rearrangement uses TRBV5-1 and TRBJ2-1; TRBD2 aligns across 9 bases. The germline gives CDR1 SGHRS, CDR2 YFSETQ. Trimming removed 1 base from V and 5 bases from J; junction bases left unmatched: 7. This CDR3 has 16 residues. CDR3 DNA: TGCGCCAGCAGCTTGTACGGGACTAGCATAAACAATGAGCAGTTCTTC. It codes for CASSLYGTSINNEQFF.

This chain joins TRBV5-6 and TRBJ1-6; a weak D match, TRBD1 (5 bases). Germline V gene data show CDR1 as SGHDT and CDR2 as YYEEEE. CDR3 size: 15 residues. Trimming left V 4 bases short and J 3 bases short, with 11 bases between. This chain's CDR3 is CASSPDGGYNSPLHF. CDR3 DNA sequence: TGTGCCAGCAGCCCAGACGGGGGCTATAATTCACCCCTCCACTTT.

This clone was counted once. The CDR3 reads CASSSYMNTEAFF. The CDR3 DNA reads TGTGCCAGCAGTTCCTACATGAACACTGAAGCTTTCTTT. V is TRBV27 and J is TRBJ1-1, with D hard to call. Germline CDR1 reads MNHEY; CDR2 reads SMNVEV (reference sequence). Trimming pared 4 bases from V and 0 bases from J, leaving 6 bases between. This CDR3 has 13 amino acids.

This clone was observed a handful of times. The rearrangement links TRBV28 to TRBJ2-7, with TRBD1 as a possible D gene (6 bases). The CDR3 is made up of 13 amino acids. CDR1 is MDHEN, CDR2 SYDVKM, per germline. Between the trimmed V and J ends, which lost 7 bases and 2 bases, there was a span of 12 bases. CDR3 loop: CASNQGNPYEQYF. The DNA of the CDR3 is TGTGCCAGCAATCAGGGGAACCCCTACGAGCAGTACTTC. The entire variable domain, with the rest obtained from reference TRBV28 and TRBJ2-7, is as follows: DVKVTQSSRYLVKRTGEKVFLECVQDMDHENMFWYRQDPGLGLRLIYFSYDVKMKEKGDIPEGYSVSREKKERFSLILESASTNQTSMYLCASNQGNPYEQYFGPGTRLTVT.

The V gene is TRBV28, the J gene TRBJ1-5; possibly TRBD1 for D (5 bases). CDR3 length: 11 amino acids. V gave up 10 bases and J gave up 3 bases, with 7 bases separating them. CDR1 and CDR2 (germline): MDHEN, SYDVKM. The CDR3 nucleotides are TGTGCCACGGGGCCCAATCAGCCCCAGCATTTT. Protein product: CATGPNQPQHF.

This rearrangement joins TRBV12-2 to TRBJ2-7; the D call of TRBD1 is as the table states it, not checked on the DNA. TRBV12-2 counts as a pseudogene. The CDR3 contains 15 residues. CDR3 nucleotides: TGTGCAAGTCGCCGAGCTTCAGGGTTCTTCGACGAGCAGTACTTC. Translating gives CASRRASGFFDEQYF.

V gene TRBV29-1 combines with J gene TRBJ2-5, with D possibly TRBD1 on 6 matching bases. The CDR3 loop spans 16 amino acids. The V end lost 1 base, the J end lost 1 base, and 16 bases lay between the germline ends. From germline, CDR1 is SQVTM and CDR2 ANQGSEA. Here the CDR3 reads CSVEGWDTPFQETQYF. The CDR3 DNA reads TGCAGCGTTGAAGGTTGGGACACACCCTTCCAAGAGACCCAGTACTTC. The whole variable domain, remainder taken from reference TRBV29-1 and TRBJ2-5, is SAVISQKPSRDICQRGTSLTIQCQVDSQVTMMFWYRQQPGQSLTLIATANQGSEATYESGFVIDKFPISRPNLTFSTLTVSNMSPEDSSIYLCSVEGWDTPFQETQYFGPGTRLLVL.

In this sample, this clone turned up once. The CDR3: CASSLWSGGGDDSPLHF. The CDR3 nucleotides are TGTGCCAGCAGTTTATGGTCCGGCGGGGGCGATGATTCACCCCTCCACTTT. The chain is built from TRBV28 and TRBJ1-6; tentatively, D is TRBD1 (6 bases). From germline, CDR1 is MDHEN and CDR2 SYDVKM. This CDR3 comprises 17 residues. The V gene lost 0 bases and the J gene lost 8 bases, with 17 bases spanning the gap.

This clone was picked up one time. The chain employs TRBV28 and TRBJ2-7; perhaps TRBD1 as D (6 bases). This CDR3 has 15 amino acids. The V end lost 6 bases, the J end lost 1 base, and 16 bases lay between the germline ends. Per germline, CDR1 MDHEN and CDR2 SYDVKM. CDR3 bases: TGTGCCAGCAGCTCAGCCACAGGGTCTTCCTACGAGCAGTACTTC. Protein product: CASSSATGSSYEQYF.

CDR3 nucleotide sequence: TGTGCCAGTAGTGGCGACAGGGGGAACGATCAGCCCCAGCATTTT. It encodes CASSGDRGNDQPQHF. V gene TRBV19 combines with J gene TRBJ1-5, with 9 nucleotides matching TRBD1. This CDR3 has 15 residues. Germline loops: CDR1 LNHDA, CDR2 SQIVND (reference sequence). V lost 5 bases and J lost 5; bases outside the gene matches: 7.

The rearrangement links TRBV30 to TRBJ2-7, with D possibly being TRBD1 (6 bases). The CDR3 length is 14 residues. The germline V gene has CDR1 GTSNPN and CDR2 SVGIG (reference sequence). Between the trimmed V and J ends, which lost 3 bases and 2 bases, there was a span of 14 bases. As DNA, the CDR3 is TGTGCCTGGAGCGTAGGGGGACCTGCCTACGAGCAGTACTTC. Protein product: CAWSVGGPAYEQYF.

The rearrangement links TRBV29-1 to TRBJ1-1; possible D gene TRBD1, 5 bases. This CDR3 has 13 amino acids. V was shortened by 7 bases and J by 0 bases, with 12 bases between the two germline ends. Per the germline V gene, CDR1 is SQVTM and CDR2 is ANQGSEA. CDR3 residues: CSALDSLNTEAFF. The CDR3 DNA is TGCAGCGCCTTAGACAGCTTGAACACTGAAGCTTTCTTT.

The chain links TRBV6-5 to TRBJ1-1; D is uncertain. V gave up 4 bases and J gave up 3 bases, with 6 bases separating them. The CDR3 loop spans 12 amino acids. CDR1 MNHEY and CDR2 SVGAGI come from the germline V gene. CDR3: CASSSQDTEAFF. The CDR3 coding sequence is TGTGCCAGCAGTTCTCAGGACACTGAAGCTTTCTTT.

V gene TRBV25-1 combines with J gene TRBJ2-7; 7 bases agree with TRBD2. The CDR3 sequence is 15 residues long. The V and J ends lost 3 bases and 5 bases, in that order; junction bases with no gene match: 10. CDR1 and CDR2 from the germline V gene are MGHDK and SYGVNS. This CDR3 is CASSDTAGVFHEQYF. The CDR3 nucleotides are TGTGCCAGCAGTGACACCGCGGGGGTCTTCCACGAGCAGTACTTC.

The sample holds one count of this clone. The chain has TRBV6-6 and TRBJ1-2; D unresolved. CDR3 length: 12 amino acids. The germline V gene has CDR1 MNHNY and CDR2 SVGAGI (reference sequence). V was clipped by 2 bases and J by 6 bases, with 7 bases between them. The CDR3 reads CASSYHQDGYTF. DNA for the CDR3: TGTGCCAGCAGTTACCACCAGGATGGCTACACCTTC.

This clone was found once. This chain joins TRBV9 and TRBJ2-6; 9 nucleotides align to TRBD1. The V gene's germline CDR1 is SGDLS and CDR2 YYNGEE. CDR3 length equals 17 residues. Trimming cost V 3 bases and J 1 base; bases outside gene matches: 5. The CDR3 loop is CASSGRDRESGANVLTF. Written as DNA, the CDR3 is TGTGCCAGCAGCGGCCGGGACAGGGAGTCTGGGGCCAACGTCCTGACTTTC.

V gene TRBV30 combines with J gene TRBJ1-3; D gene uncertain. Germline lookup yields CDR1 GTSNPN and CDR2 SVGIG (reference sequence). The CDR3 spans 13 residues. V was cut by 5 bases and J by 4 bases, with 12 bases left in between. CDR3 region: CAWGNRGGNTIYF. The CDR3, as DNA: TGTGCCTGGGGAAACCGCGGAGGAAACACCATATATTTT. The full variable domain, completed using reference TRBV30 and TRBJ1-3, is SQTIHQWPATLVQPVGSPLSLECTVEGTSNPNLYWYRQAAGRGLQLLFYSVGIGQISSEVPQNLSASRPQDRQFILSSKKLLLSDSGFYLCAWGNRGGNTIYFGEGSWLTVV.

In its sample, this clone was seen a few times. The chain uses TRBV5-4 and TRBJ2-2; D call uncertain. CDR3 size: 14 residues. Germline CDR1 is SGHNT and CDR2 is YYREEE (reference sequence). V was trimmed by 4 bases and J by 2 bases, leaving 9 bases between them. The CDR3 sequence: CASSNLVNTGELFF. As DNA, the CDR3 is TGTGCCAGCAGCAACTTGGTCAACACCGGGGAGCTGTTTTTT.

V usage is TRBV5-1 and J usage is TRBJ2-1; maybe TRBD2 (6 bases). This CDR3 contains 15 residues. Trimming left V 4 bases short and J 8 bases short, with 19 bases between. Germline assignment: CDR1 SGHRS and CDR2 YFSETQ. The CDR3 protein is CASSPGRAGGDEQFF. CDR3 nucleotide sequence: TGCGCCAGCAGCCCAGGACGGGCCGGGGGTGATGAGCAGTTCTTC. The full variable domain, completed using reference TRBV5-1 and TRBJ2-1, is KAGVTQTPRYLIKTRGQQVTLSCSPISGHRSVSWYQQTPGQGLQFLFEYFSETQRNKGNFPGRFSGRQFSNSRSEMNVSTLELGDSALYLCASSPGRAGGDEQFFGPGTRLTVL.

V usage is TRBV6-7 and J usage is TRBJ2-7, with D perhaps matching TRBD2 (8 bases). TRBV6-7 is flagged as an ORF with uncertain function. Trimming stripped 2 bases from V and 0 bases from J, with 14 bases between. The length of the CDR3 is 16 residues. CDR3 DNA sequence: TGTGCCAGCAGTTACCGGGAGGGGGCTTACTCCTACGAGCAGTACGTC. It specifies CASSYREGAYSYEQYV.

V usage is TRBV29-1 and J usage is TRBJ2-1; no clear D gene. This CDR3 region has 13 residues. V was clipped by 7 bases and J by 2 bases, with 12 bases between them. CDR1 is SQVTM, CDR2 ANQGSEA, per germline. The CDR3 is CSGVGDTYNEQFF. CDR3 DNA sequence: TGCAGCGGTGTTGGAGATACCTACAATGAGCAGTTCTTC.

The rearrangement joins TRBV6-6 to TRBJ2-2, with 8 bases aligning to TRBD1. From germline, CDR1 is MNHNY and CDR2 SVGAGI (reference sequence). V gave up 7 bases and J gave up 6 bases; unmatched junction bases: 7. The CDR3 has 14 amino acids. In DNA, the CDR3 is TGTGCCAGCATCGGGCGACAGGGGTCCGGGGAGCTGTTTTTT. The encoded protein is CASIGRQGSGELFF.

The chain uses TRBV15 and TRBJ1-5; D call uncertain. The CDR3 has 14 residues. Trimming removed 0 bases from V and 2 bases from J, with 5 bases in between. Germline CDR1 and CDR2: LNHNV and YYDKDF (reference sequence). The CDR3 nucleotides read TGTGCCACCAGCAGAGACATGGGCAATCAGCCCCAGCATTTT. Translation gives CATSRDMGNQPQHF.

The rearrangement uses TRBV2 and TRBJ2-1; 7 nucleotides line up with TRBD1. V shed 4 bases and J 10 bases; nucleotides not matched to a gene: 4. Germline lookup yields CDR1 SNHLY and CDR2 FYNNEI. The CDR3 extends over 12 amino acids. This CDR3 reads CASSATGDEQFF. For the CDR3, the DNA is TGTGCCAGCAGTGCCACAGGGGACGAGCAGTTCTTC.